This T cell receptor beta chain was profiled in a study of blood T cell repertoires in COVID-19. Study background: T cells, B-cell-depleted T cells, or PBMCs provided the cDNA or gDNA that served as material.

The germline V gene has CDR1 LGHDT and CDR2 YNNKEL (reference sequence). The CDR3 runs 12 residues. V lost 1 base, J lost 5 bases, and 5 bases lay in between. The authors' processing: Amplifying reference gene primers gave estimates of nucleated cell counts. This table comes from immunoSEQ multiplex PCR, and its TCRdb copy is limited to in-frame clones, with some not included. V, J and clone size derive from that table, while D and trimming were established from the DNA sequence. The table lists roughly 120,000 clones, 90% of them singletons. Patients of the Seattle cohort, enrolled during active infection, were followed longitudinally.

Sequencing was performed on peripheral blood. The sequence came from a man in his 60s with COVID-19, enrolled during active disease. The chain recombines TRBV3-1 (or the pseudogene TRBV3-2) with TRBJ2-5; possible D gene TRBD2, 5 bases. The CDR3 is CASSQGRETQYF. CDR3 nucleotide sequence: TGTGCCAGCAGCCAAGGGAGGGAGACCCAGTACTTC.